The clone carrying this TCR beta chain was seen ten or more times. Its antigen remains unknown. The CDR3 is 13 residues long. Losses at the gene ends were 5 bases for V and 7 bases for J; bases not matched to a gene: 6. CDR1 is SEHNR and CDR2 is FQNEAQ in the germline V gene (reference sequence). The sample comes from a study of T cell repertoires in cytomegalovirus infection. At the level of the study: Matching HLA type, along with CMV infection, was indicated by public TCR beta signatures.

Broader study findings: Cumulative frequency of public TCR beta families picked out carriers of CMV plus the relevant HLA. It was HLA-C-restricted CMV-specific TCR beta clonotypes that dominated the response ex vivo.

MiXCR, applied by TCRdb to the reads, yields one record per CDR3 protein. The table records about 230,000 distinct CDR3 sequences, 22% of them present only once. This sequence was found in a human donor in good health (CMV status not recorded). Some clones in this sample may be carry-over from other donors' samples. This chain joins TRBV7-9 and TRBJ1-2, with TRBD1 matching over 8 bases. The material sequenced was CD8+ T cells from PBMCs. The CDR3 loop reads CASSHGQGIGYTF. The CDR3 DNA is TGTGCCAGCAGCCACGGACAGGGTATTGGCTACACCTTC.